These 24 T cell receptor beta chains were sequenced from one sample in a study of cytomegalovirus exposure and HLA in healthy donors. Both 60 Vbeta primers and 13 Jbeta primers went into the PCR. The protocol was immunoSEQ multiplex PCR, while the TCRdb copy is restricted to in-frame clones and leaves out a portion. The sample consists of more than 150,000 clones, approximately 84% of them appearing once. Sequenced material: PBMCs. The receptors were gathered from a girl under 18 in good health and CMV-seropositive.

The rearrangement uses TRBV27 and TRBJ2-7; 8 bases match TRBD2. The length of the CDR3 is 15 residues. Looked up from germline, CDR1 is MNHEY and CDR2 is SMNVEV (reference sequence). V lost 5 bases and J lost 5; bases outside the gene matches: 11. CDR3 loop: CASSIGSGKVHEQYF. CDR3 nucleotide sequence: TGTGCCAGCAGTATAGGTAGCGGGAAGGTTCACGAGCAGTACTTC.

The gene calls are TRBV29-1 and TRBJ2-7, with D maybe TRBD1 (6 bases). Germline V CDR1 and CDR2: SQVTM, ANQGSEA. The ends were cut back, 6 bases at V and 4 bases at J, with 22 bases in the middle. This CDR3 is built from 15 residues. The CDR3 region is CSVKRAQGGSYEQYF. The CDR3 coding sequence is TGCAGCGTGAAACGGGCACAGGGTGGTTCGTACGAGCAGTACTTC.

The gene calls are TRBV2 and TRBJ2-5, with TRBD1 matching over 10 bases. Germline V gene sequence: CDR1 SNHLY, CDR2 FYNNEI. With V trimmed by 6 bases and J by 7 bases, 5 bases remained unmatched. The CDR3 totals 13 residues. The CDR3 DNA follows: TGTGCCAGCAGGACAGGGGGCGTGGGGACCCAGTACTTC. As protein: CASRTGGVGTQYF.

The V call is TRBV5-1, the J call TRBJ2-1; perhaps TRBD2 as D (5 bases). The V end lost 4 bases, the J end lost 5 bases, and 16 bases lay between the germline ends. Germline V gene lookup returns CDR1 SGHRS and CDR2 YFSETQ. This CDR3 is built from 15 residues. The CDR3 DNA follows: TGCGCCAGCAGCATTCTTTCGGGAACAAACAATGAGCAGTTCTTC. As protein: CASSILSGTNNEQFF.

The CDR3 DNA follows: TGTGCCAGCAGCTTGGGCCCGGGTGGCTACACCTTC. Residues: CASSLGPGGYTF. The chain is built from TRBV5-6 and TRBJ1-2; D is unresolved. Trimming cost V 0 bases and J 7 bases, with 7 bases left between them. Germline V CDR1 and CDR2: SGHDT, YYEEEE. The CDR3 length is 12 residues.

The rearrangement uses TRBV28 and TRBJ1-1; perhaps TRBD1 as D (6 bases). V was pared by 5 bases and J by 5 bases, with 12 bases between. Germline V gene data show CDR1 as MDHEN and CDR2 as SYDVKM. The CDR3 length is 13 residues. The CDR3 sequence: CASSPATGTEAFF. The DNA for the CDR3 is TGTGCCAGCAGTCCTGCTACAGGGACTGAAGCTTTCTTT.

This chain uses TRBV5-1 with TRBJ2-6; 8 bases line up with TRBD2. Losses at the gene ends were 1 base for V and 0 bases for J; bases not matched to a gene: 9. Germline CDR1 and CDR2: SGHRS and YFSETQ. The CDR3 runs to 19 residues. CDR3 sequence reads: CASSLSTSGGTSGANVLTF. CDR3 nucleotide sequence: TGCGCCAGCAGCTTGTCGACTTCGGGGGGGACCTCTGGGGCCAACGTCCTGACTTTC.

The chain has TRBV5-1 and TRBJ2-5, with D unresolved. The V end was cut by 4 bases, the J end by 3 bases, with 10 bases between. The CDR3 runs to 13 residues. Germline CDR1 SGHRS, CDR2 YFSETQ. CDR3 protein: CASSPTRKETQYF. CDR3 coding DNA: TGCGCCAGCAGCCCAACGAGAAAAGAGACCCAGTACTTC.

The chain combines TRBV27 with TRBJ2-3; D gene uncertain. CDR1 and CDR2 from the germline V gene are MNHEY and SMNVEV (reference sequence). This CDR3 is built from 15 residues. Between the trimmed V and J ends, which lost 5 bases and 6 bases, there was a span of 18 bases. For the CDR3, the DNA is TGTGCCAGCAGTACCCTCCTTAGCCACTATGATACGCAGTATTTT. It specifies CASSTLLSHYDTQYF.

The chain has TRBV11-2 and TRBJ1-1, with D unresolved. The CDR3 spans 14 residues. Per germline, CDR1 SGHAT and CDR2 FQNNGV. V dropped 4 bases and J dropped 1 base, with 10 bases sitting between them. This CDR3 is CASSSPRGNTEAFF. The DNA of the CDR3 is TGTGCCAGCAGCTCCCCTCGCGGGAACACTGAAGCTTTCTTT.

The chain employs TRBV13 and TRBJ2-7, with 7 bases that match TRBD1. The ends lost 4 bases at V and 7 bases at J; junction bases unmatched: 13. Germline V gene data show CDR1 as PRHDT and CDR2 as FYEKMQ (reference sequence). CDR3 length: 15 amino acids. The CDR3 region has the DNA TGTGCCAGCAGCTCCCCCGGGACAGCGAGCAGGGAGCAGTACTTC. It is translated as CASSSPGTASREQYF.

V usage is TRBV5-6 and J usage is TRBJ1-5, with D perhaps matching TRBD1 (5 bases). Trimming took off 4 bases at V and 5 bases at J, with 10 bases between the two ends. The CDR3 has 13 amino acids. The germline gives CDR1 SGHDT, CDR2 YYEEEE. In DNA form, the CDR3 reads TGTGCCAGCAGCCTAGGGGCCCATCAGCCCCAGCATTTT. Amino acids: CASSLGAHQPQHF. The full variable domain, in which reference TRBV5-6 and TRBJ1-5 provide the parts outside the CDR3, is DAGVTQSPTHLIKTRGQQVTLRCSPKSGHDTVSWYQQALGQGPQFIFQYYEEEERQRGNFPDRFSGHQFPNYSSELNVNALLLGDSALYLCASSLGAHQPQHFGDGTRLSIL.

Points on this clone: Additional DNA sequences in this sample encode the identical CDR3. The chain combines TRBV4-2 with TRBJ2-7; 9 bases map to TRBD2. The CDR3 consists of 15 residues. Germline CDR1 and CDR2: LGHNA and YNFKEQ. Trimming at V came to 1 base and at J to 1 base, leaving 2 bases not matched to a gene. In DNA form, the CDR3 reads TGTGCCAGCAGCCAAGGCCTAGCGGGATCCTACGAGCAGTACTTC. Protein: CASSQGLAGSYEQYF.

This rearrangement joins TRBV7-9 to TRBJ1-2; D possibly corresponds to TRBD1 (6 bases). The ends were cut back, 2 bases at V and 8 bases at J, with 15 bases in the middle. This CDR3 is built from 14 residues. CDR1 and CDR2 (germline): SEHNR, FQNEAQ (reference sequence). The CDR3 DNA follows: TGTGCCAGCAGCTTATACAGGGCGGTGGGCGGCTACACCTTC. It is translated as CASSLYRAVGGYTF.

The chain links TRBV4-2 to TRBJ2-1, with TRBD2 identical over 9 bases. J was trimmed by 3 bases and V by 7 bases; bases with no gene match: 7. Per the germline V gene, CDR1 is LGHNA and CDR2 is YNFKEQ. The CDR3 contains 15 residues. CDR3 sequence: CASIEREVDYNEQFF. The CDR3 DNA reads TGTGCCAGCATCGAGCGGGAGGTAGACTACAATGAGCAGTTCTTC.

The chain is built from TRBV5-1 and TRBJ2-7; TRBD1 matches at 8 bases. Germline-derived CDR1 and CDR2 are SGHRS and YFSETQ. The CDR3 runs to 13 residues. V lost 5 bases to trimming and J lost 4 bases; unmatched junction nucleotides: 5. CDR3 loop: CASRGTGTYEQYF. CDR3 nucleotides: TGCGCCAGCAGGGGGACAGGCACATACGAGCAGTACTTC.

The chain recombines TRBV11-2 with TRBJ2-1, with TRBD2 matching over 8 bases. The CDR3 extends over 19 amino acids. After removal of 7 bases from V and 7 bases from J, the junction contained 24 bases not matched to a gene. In germline, CDR1 is SGHAT, CDR2 FQNNGV. CDR3 amino acids: CASTVSQPPGLVIKNEQFF. For the CDR3, the DNA is TGTGCCAGCACCGTCTCCCAACCCCCGGGACTAGTGATAAAGAATGAGCAGTTCTTC.

The chain links TRBV6-5 to TRBJ2-1; 7 bases are a match to TRBD2. Losses at the gene ends were 5 bases for V and 1 base for J; bases not matched to a gene: 5. The V gene's germline CDR1 is MNHEY and CDR2 SVGAGI. This CDR3 spans 15 amino acids. CDR3 nucleotides: TGTGCCAGCAGTAAAGGACTAGTTTCCTACAATGAGCAGTTCTTC. The encoded protein is CASSKGLVSYNEQFF.

This chain uses TRBV4-3 with TRBJ2-7, with D possibly matching TRBD1 (5 bases). The CDR3 totals 14 residues. Germline V gene data show CDR1 as LGHNA and CDR2 as YSLEER. V was cut by 0 bases and J by 3 bases, with 9 bases left in between. The CDR3 DNA follows: TGCGCCAGCAGCCAAGACTGGGGCGGCTACGAGCAGTACTTC. It yields the protein CASSQDWGGYEQYF.

This clone occurred a few times. The rearrangement uses TRBV4-2 and TRBJ2-7; TRBD1 matches 7 bases. Germline CDR1 is LGHNA and CDR2 is YNFKEQ. Unmatched junction bases numbered 6, after V lost 2 bases and J lost 2 bases. This CDR3 has 15 amino acids. The CDR3 protein is CASSQLWDRTYEQYF. In DNA, the CDR3 is TGTGCCAGCAGCCAACTATGGGACAGAACCTACGAGCAGTACTTC.

This clone was seen just once. The chain uses TRBV10-3 and TRBJ1-5; D may be TRBD1 (5 bases). CDR3 length: 14 amino acids. Trimming removed 0 bases at V and 6 bases at J, with 9 bases between. Germline V lookup: CDR1 ENHRY, CDR2 SYGVKD. CDR3: CAISESGEAQPQHF. Here the CDR3 DNA reads TGTGCCATCAGTGAGTCGGGGGAGGCTCAGCCCCAGCATTTT.

V usage is TRBV15 and J usage is TRBJ2-1; TRBD2 matches 14 bases. This CDR3 spans 17 amino acids. Looked up from germline, CDR1 is LNHNV and CDR2 is YYDKDF (reference sequence). Unmatched junction bases numbered 8, after V lost 8 bases and J lost 2 bases. The CDR3, as DNA: TGTGCCACCGAAGGTGGGACTAGCGGGAGTACCTACAATGAGCAGTTCTTC. It codes for CATEGGTSGSTYNEQFF.

The chain employs TRBV29-1 and TRBJ2-5; weak D call: TRBD1 (7 bases). The DNA end favors TRBJ2-7, so the J call may be wrong. Germline loops: CDR1 SQVTM, CDR2 ANQGSEA. CDR3 length: 14 residues. The CDR3 loop reads CSVEGLEGAGEQYF. The CDR3 bases are TGCAGCGTTGAAGGGCTGGAGGGGGCAGGCGAGCAGTACTTC.

This chain uses TRBV4-1 with TRBJ2-7; TRBD1 aligns across 8 bases. Per germline, CDR1 MGHRA and CDR2 YSYEKL. The V segment lost 0 bases and the J segment 3 bases; nucleotides outside the gene matches: 25. CDR3 length: 22 residues. CDR3 coding DNA: TGCGCCAGCAGCCAAGAAAGGGGGGCGTATGGGACAGGAGCCGATGGGTACTACGAGCAGTACTTC. It specifies CASSQERGAYGTGADGYYEQYF.